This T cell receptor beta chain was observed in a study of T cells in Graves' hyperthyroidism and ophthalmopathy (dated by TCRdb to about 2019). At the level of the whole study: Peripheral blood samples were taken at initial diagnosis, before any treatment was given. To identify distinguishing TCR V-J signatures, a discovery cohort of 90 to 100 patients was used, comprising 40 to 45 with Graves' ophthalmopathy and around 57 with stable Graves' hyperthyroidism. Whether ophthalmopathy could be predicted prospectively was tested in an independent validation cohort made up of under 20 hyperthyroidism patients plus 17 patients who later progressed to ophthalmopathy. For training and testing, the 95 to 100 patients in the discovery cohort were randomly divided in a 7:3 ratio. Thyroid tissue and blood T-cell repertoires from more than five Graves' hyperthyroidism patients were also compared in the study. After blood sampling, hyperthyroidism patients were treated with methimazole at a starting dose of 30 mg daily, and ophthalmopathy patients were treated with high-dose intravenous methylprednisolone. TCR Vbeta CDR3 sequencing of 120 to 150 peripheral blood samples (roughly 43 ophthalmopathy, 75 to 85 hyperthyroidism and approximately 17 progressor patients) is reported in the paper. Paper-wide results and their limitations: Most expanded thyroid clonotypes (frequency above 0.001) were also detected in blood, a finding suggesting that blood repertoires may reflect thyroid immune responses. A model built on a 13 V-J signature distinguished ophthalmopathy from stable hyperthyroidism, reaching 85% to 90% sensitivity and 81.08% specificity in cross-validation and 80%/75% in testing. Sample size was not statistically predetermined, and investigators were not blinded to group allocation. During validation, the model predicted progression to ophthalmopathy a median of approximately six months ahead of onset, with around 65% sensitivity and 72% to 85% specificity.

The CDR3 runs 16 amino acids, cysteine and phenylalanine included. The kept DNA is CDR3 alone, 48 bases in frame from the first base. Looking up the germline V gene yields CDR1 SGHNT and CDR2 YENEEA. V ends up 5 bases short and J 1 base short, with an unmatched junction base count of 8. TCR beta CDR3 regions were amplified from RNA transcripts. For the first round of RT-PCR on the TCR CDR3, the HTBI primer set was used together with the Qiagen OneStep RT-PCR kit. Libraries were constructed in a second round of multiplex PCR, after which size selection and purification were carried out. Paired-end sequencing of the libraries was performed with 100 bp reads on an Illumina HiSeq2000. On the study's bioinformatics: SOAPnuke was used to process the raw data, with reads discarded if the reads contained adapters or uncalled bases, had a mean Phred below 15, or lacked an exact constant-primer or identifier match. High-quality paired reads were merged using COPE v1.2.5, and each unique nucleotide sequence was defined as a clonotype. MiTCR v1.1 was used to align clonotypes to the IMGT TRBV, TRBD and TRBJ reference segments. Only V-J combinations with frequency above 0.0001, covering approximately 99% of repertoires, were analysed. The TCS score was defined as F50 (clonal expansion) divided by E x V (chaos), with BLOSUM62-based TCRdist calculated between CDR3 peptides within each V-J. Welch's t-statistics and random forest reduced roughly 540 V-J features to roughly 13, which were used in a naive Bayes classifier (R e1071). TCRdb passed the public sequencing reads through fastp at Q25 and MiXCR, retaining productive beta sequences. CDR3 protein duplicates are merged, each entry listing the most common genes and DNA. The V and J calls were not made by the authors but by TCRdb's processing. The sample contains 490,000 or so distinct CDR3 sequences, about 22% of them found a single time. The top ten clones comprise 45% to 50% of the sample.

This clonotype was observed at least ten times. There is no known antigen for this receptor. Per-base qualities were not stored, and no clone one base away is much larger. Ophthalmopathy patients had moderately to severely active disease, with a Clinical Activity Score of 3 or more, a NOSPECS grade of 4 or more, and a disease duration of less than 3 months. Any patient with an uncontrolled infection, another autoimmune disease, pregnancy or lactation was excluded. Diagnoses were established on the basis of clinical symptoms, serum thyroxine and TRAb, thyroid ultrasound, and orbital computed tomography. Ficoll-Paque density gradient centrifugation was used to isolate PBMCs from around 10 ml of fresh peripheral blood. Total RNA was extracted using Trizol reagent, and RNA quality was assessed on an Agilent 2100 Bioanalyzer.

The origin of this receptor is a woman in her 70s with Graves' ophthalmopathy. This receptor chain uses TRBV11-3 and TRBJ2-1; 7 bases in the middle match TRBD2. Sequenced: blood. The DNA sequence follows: TGTGCCAGCAGCCCTGGGCTGGGAGGGTCCTACAATGAGCAGTTCTTC. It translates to CASSPGLGGSYNEQFF.